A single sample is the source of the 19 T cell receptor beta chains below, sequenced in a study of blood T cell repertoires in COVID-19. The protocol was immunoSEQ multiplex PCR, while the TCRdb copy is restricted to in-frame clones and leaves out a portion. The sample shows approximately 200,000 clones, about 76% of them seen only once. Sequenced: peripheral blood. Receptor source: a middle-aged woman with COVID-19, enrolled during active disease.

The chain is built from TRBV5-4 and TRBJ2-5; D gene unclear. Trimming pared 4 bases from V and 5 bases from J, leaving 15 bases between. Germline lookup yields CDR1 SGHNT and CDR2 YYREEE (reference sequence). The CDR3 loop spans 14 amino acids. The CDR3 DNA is TGTGCCAGCAGCCGAGGCGACCAAACGGAGACCCAGTACTTC. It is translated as CASSRGDQTETQYF.

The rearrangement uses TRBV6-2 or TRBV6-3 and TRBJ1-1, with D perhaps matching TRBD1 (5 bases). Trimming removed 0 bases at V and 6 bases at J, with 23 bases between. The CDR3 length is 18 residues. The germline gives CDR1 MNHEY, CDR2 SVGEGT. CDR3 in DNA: TGTGCCAGCAGTTACTCGAGGGGCGAACGGGAGAGCGGCCCTGAAGCTTTCTTT. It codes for CASSYSRGERESGPEAFF.

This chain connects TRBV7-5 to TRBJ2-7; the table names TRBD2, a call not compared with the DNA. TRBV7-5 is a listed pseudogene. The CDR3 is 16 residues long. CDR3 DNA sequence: TGTGTCAGAAGCTTAGGTCGCGGGAGCGAGAAGTACGAGCAGTACTTC. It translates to CVRSLGRGSEKYEQYF.

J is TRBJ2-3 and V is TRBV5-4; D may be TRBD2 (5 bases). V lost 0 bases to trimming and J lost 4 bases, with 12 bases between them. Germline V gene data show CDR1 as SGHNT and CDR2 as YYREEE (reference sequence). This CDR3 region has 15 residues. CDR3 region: CASSLDPTRADTQYF. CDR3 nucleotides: TGTGCCAGCAGCTTGGATCCCACTAGGGCAGATACGCAGTATTTT.

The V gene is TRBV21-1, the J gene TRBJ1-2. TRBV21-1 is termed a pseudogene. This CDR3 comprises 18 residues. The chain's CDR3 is CASSKAPRPCLLVYGYTF. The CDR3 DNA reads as TGTGCCAGCAGCAAAGCCCCGCGCCCGTGTCTCTTAGTCTATGGCTACACCTTC.

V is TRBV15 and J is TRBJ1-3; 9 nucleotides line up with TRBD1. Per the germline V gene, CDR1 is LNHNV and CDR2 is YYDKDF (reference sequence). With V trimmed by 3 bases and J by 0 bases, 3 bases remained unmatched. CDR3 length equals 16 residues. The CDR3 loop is CATSSGQGFSGNTIYF. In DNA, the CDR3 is TGTGCCACCAGCAGCGGACAGGGGTTCTCTGGAAACACCATATATTTT. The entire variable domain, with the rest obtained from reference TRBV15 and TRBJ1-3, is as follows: DAMVIQNPRYQVTQFGKPVTLSCSQTLNHNVMYWYQQKSSQAPKLLFHYYDKDFNNEADTPDNFQSRRPNTSFCFLDIRSPGLGDTAMYLCATSSGQGFSGNTIYFGEGSWLTVV.

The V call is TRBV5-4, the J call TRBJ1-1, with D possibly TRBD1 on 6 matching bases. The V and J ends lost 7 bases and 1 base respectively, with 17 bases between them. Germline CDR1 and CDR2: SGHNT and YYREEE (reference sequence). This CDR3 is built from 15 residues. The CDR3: CASFRQAAPNTEAFF. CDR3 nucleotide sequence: TGTGCCAGCTTCCGACAGGCGGCCCCGAACACTGAAGCTTTCTTT. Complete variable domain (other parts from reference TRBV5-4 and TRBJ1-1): ETGVTQSPTHLIKTRGQQVTLRCSSQSGHNTVSWYQQALGQGPQFIFQYYREEENGRGNFPPRFSGLQFPNYSSELNVNALELDDSALYLCASFRQAAPNTEAFFGQGTRLTVV.

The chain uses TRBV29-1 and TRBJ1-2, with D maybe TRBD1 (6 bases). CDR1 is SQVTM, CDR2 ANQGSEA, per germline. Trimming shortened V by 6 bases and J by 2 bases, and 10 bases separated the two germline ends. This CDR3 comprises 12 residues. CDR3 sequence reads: CSVTRGNYGYTF. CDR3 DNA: TGCAGCGTGACAAGGGGGAACTATGGCTACACCTTC.

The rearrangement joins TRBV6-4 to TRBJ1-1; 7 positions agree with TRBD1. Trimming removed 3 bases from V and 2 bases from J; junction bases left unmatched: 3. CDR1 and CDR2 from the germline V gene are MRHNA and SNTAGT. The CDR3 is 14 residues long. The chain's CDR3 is CASSEHRGNTEAFF. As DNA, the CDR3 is TGTGCCAGCAGTGAGCACAGGGGAAACACTGAAGCTTTCTTT.

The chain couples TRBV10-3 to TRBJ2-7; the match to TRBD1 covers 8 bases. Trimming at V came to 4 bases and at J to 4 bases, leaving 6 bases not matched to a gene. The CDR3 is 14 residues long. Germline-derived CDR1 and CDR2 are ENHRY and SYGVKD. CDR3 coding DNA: TGTGCCATCAGTGGGGGGACAGGTGTTTACGAGCAGTACTTC. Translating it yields CAISGGTGVYEQYF.

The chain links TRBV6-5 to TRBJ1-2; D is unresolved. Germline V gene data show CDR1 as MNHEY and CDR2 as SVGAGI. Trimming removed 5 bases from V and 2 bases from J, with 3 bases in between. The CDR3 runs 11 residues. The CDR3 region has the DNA TGTGCCAGCAGTCAAAACTATGGCTACACCTTC. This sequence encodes CASSQNYGYTF.

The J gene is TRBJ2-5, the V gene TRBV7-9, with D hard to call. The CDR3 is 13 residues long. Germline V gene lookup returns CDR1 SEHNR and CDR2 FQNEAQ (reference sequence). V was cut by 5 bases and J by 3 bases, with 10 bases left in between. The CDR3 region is CASSEPPKETQYF. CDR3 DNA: TGTGCCAGCAGCGAGCCGCCGAAAGAGACCCAGTACTTC.

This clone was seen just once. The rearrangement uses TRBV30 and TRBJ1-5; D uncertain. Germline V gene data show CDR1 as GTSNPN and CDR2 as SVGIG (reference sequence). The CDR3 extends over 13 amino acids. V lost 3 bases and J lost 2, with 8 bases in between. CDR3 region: CAWSSTGNQPQHF. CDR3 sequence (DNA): TGTGCCTGGAGCTCCACAGGCAATCAGCCCCAGCATTTT.

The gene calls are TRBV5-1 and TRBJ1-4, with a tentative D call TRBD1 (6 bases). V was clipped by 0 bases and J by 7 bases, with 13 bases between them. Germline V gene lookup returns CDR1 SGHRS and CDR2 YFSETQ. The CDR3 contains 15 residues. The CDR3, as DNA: TGCGCCAGCAGCTTGGCCGTAGGGGGTGGTGAAAAACTGTTTTTT. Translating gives CASSLAVGGGEKLFF.

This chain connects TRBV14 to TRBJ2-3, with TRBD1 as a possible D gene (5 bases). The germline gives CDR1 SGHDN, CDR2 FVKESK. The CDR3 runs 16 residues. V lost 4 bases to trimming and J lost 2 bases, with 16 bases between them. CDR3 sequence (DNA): TGTGCCAGCAGCCGAGATCAGGGCTTCCCCACAGATACGCAGTATTTT. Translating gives CASSRDQGFPTDTQYF.

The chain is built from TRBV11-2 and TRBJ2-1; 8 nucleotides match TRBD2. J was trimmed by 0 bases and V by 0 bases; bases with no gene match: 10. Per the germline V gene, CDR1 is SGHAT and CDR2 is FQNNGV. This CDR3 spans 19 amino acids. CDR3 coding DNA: TGTGCCAGCAGCTTAGATAGCGACCAGCGGGGGAGCTCCTACAATGAGCAGTTCTTC. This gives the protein CASSLDSDQRGSSYNEQFF.

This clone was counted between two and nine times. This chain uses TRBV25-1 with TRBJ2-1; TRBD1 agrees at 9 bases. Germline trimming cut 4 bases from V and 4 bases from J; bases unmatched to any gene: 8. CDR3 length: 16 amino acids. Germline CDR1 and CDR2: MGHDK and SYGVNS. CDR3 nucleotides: TGTGCCAGCAGTGCCGTCGGACAGGGGAATTACAATGAGCAGTTCTTC. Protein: CASSAVGQGNYNEQFF. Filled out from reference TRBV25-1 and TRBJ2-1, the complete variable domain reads EADIYQTPRYLVIGTGKKITLECSQTMGHDKMYWYQQDPGMELHLIHYSYGVNSTEKGDLSSESTVSRIRTEHFPLTLESARPSHTSQYLCASSAVGQGNYNEQFFGPGTRLTVL.

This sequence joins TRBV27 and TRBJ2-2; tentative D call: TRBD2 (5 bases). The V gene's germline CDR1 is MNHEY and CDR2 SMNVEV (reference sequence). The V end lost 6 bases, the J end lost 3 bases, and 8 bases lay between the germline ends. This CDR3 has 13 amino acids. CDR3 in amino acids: CASSSGDTGELFF. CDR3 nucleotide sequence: TGTGCCAGCAGCTCCGGGGACACCGGGGAGCTGTTTTTT.

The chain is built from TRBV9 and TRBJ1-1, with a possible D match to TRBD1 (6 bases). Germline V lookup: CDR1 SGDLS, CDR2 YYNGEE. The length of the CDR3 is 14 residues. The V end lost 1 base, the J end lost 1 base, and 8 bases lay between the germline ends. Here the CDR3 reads CASSVNRANTEAFF. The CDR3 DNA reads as TGTGCCAGCAGCGTAAACAGGGCGAACACTGAAGCTTTCTTT. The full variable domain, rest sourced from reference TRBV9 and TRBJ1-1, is DSGVTQTPKHLITATGQRVTLRCSPRSGDLSVYWYQQSLDQGLQFLIQYYNGEERAKGNILERFSAQQFPDLHSELNLSSLELGDSALYFCASSVNRANTEAFFGQGTRLTVV.